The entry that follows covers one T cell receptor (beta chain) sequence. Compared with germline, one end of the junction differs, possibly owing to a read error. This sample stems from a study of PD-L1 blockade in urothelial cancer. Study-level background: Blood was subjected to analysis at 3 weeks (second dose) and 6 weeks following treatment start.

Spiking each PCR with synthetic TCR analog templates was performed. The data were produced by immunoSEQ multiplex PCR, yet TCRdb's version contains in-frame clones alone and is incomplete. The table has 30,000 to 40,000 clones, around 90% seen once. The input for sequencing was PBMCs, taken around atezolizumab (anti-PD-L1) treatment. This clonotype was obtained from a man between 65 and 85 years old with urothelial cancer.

CDR3 DNA: TGTGCCACCACCGACAGGGCCAAGTATGCCTTC. This sequence encodes CATTDRAKYAF. V usage is TRBV28 and J usage is TRBJ1-2; 7 nucleotides line up with TRBD1. The CDR3 consists of 11 residues. Per germline, CDR1 MDHEN and CDR2 SYDVKM.